The sequence of this T cell receptor (beta chain) was determined in a study of T cell repertoires in cytomegalovirus infection. At the level of the study: Selection of CMV epitopes for the study included recently identified HLA-C-restricted and well-studied HLA-B-restricted ones.

Via MiXCR, TCRdb re-called the reads, giving one row per CDR3 protein. The profile shows around 900,000 distinct CDR3 sequences, approximately 31% of them singletons. The trim removed 4 bases at V and 0 bases at J, leaving 6 bases unmatched. CDR1 SEHNR and CDR2 FQNEAQ come from the germline V gene (reference sequence). This CDR3 has 16 residues. This clonotype was counted only a few times. The antigen is not known. The chain couples TRBV7-9 to TRBJ2-1; 7 nucleotides match TRBD2. The sample here was cultured CD8+ T cells from PBMCs, taken from culture after CMV antigen stimulation. This clonotype was obtained from a human donor in good health (CMV status not recorded). Some clones in this sample may be carry-over from other donors' samples. The CDR3 DNA follows: TGTGCCAGCAGCTCCCAGCGGGGTCGCTCCTACAATGAGCAGTTCTTC. It translates to CASSSQRGRSYNEQFF. The complete variable domain, with remaining parts taken from reference TRBV7-9 and TRBJ2-1, reads DTGVSQNPRHKITKRGQNVTFRCDPISEHNRLYWYRQTLGQGPEFLTYFQNEAQLEKSRLLSDRFSAERPKGSFSTLEIQRTEQGDSAMYLCASSSQRGRSYNEQFFGPGTRLTVL.